These 8 T cell receptor beta chains were sequenced from one sample in a study of CD8 T cells in Susac syndrome. The authors reverse transcribed about 0.5 to 1 ug RNA with random hexamers. TCRdb reanalysed the immunoSEQ multiplex PCR reads using MiXCR and keeps one entry per CDR3 protein. The top ten hold about 0.3% of the sample, which has around 130,000 distinct CDR3 sequences, over 90% seen once. The material sequenced was CD8+ T cells from PBMCs. These receptor sequences come from a human donor with Susac syndrome.

This chain links TRBV7-4 with TRBJ2-2, with TRBD2 matching over 8 bases. The CDR3 has 15 amino acids. With V trimmed by 10 bases and J by 3 bases, 10 bases remained unmatched. Germline V CDR1 and CDR2: SGHVT, SQSDAQ. CDR3 in DNA: TGTGCCACCCACGGGAGCGGGGGACACACCGGGGAGCTGTTTTTT. Its translation is CATHGSGGHTGELFF.

The chain links TRBV12-3 or TRBV12-4 to TRBJ1-2; no clear D. CDR3 length equals 14 residues. V was trimmed by 0 bases and J by 5 bases, leaving 10 bases between them. CDR3 nucleotide sequence: TGTGCCAGCAGTTTAGCTGCAGGCGGATATGGCTACACCTTC. Its translation: CASSLAAGGYGYTF.

The chain couples TRBV6-5 to TRBJ1-2, with D unresolved. The CDR3 length is 13 residues. CDR1 MNHEY and CDR2 SVGAGI come from the germline V gene. Trimming shortened V by 0 bases and J by 6 bases, and 8 bases separated the two germline ends. The CDR3 bases are TGTGCCAGCAGTTACTCTCCAGCGAATGGCTACACCTTC. Protein sequence: CASSYSPANGYTF.

The rearrangement uses TRBV12-3 or TRBV12-4 and TRBJ2-5; 9 bases map to TRBD1. The CDR3 is made up of 14 amino acids. V gave up 6 bases and J gave up 0 bases; unmatched junction bases: 2. CDR3 nucleotides: TGTGCCAGCAGGGGGGACAGGGACCAAGAGACCCAGTACTTC. This encodes CASRGDRDQETQYF.

The chain carries TRBV14 and TRBJ2-2; 9 positions agree with TRBD1. Trimming at V came to 4 bases and at J to 6 bases, leaving 6 bases not matched to a gene. CDR1 and CDR2 from the germline V gene are SGHDN and FVKESK. The CDR3 is 15 residues long. CDR3 sequence: CASSRDRVSAGELFF. The CDR3 DNA sequence: TGTGCCAGCAGCCGGGACAGGGTGTCCGCCGGGGAGCTGTTTTTT.

The V and J genes are TRBV29-1 and TRBJ2-1, with no clear D. The CDR3 sequence is 11 residues long. V was clipped by 6 bases and J by 3 bases, with 6 bases between them. The germline gives CDR1 SQVTM, CDR2 ANQGSEA. The CDR3 coding sequence is TGCAGCGTCCTCTTCTACAATGAGCAGTTCTTC. It encodes CSVLFYNEQFF.

The chain uses TRBV10-3 and TRBJ2-3; TRBD2 matches 13 bases. The trim removed 2 bases at V and 1 base at J, leaving 3 bases unmatched. This CDR3 contains 17 residues. Germline CDR1 reads ENHRY; CDR2 reads SYGVKD. CDR3: CAISETTSGGGTDTQYF. In DNA, the CDR3 is TGTGCCATCAGTGAGACCACTAGCGGGGGGGGCACAGATACGCAGTATTTT.

This chain uses TRBV2 with TRBJ1-2; 8 bases align to TRBD1. Germline V CDR1 and CDR2: SNHLY, FYNNEI. The CDR3 runs to 13 residues. The V and J ends lost 10 bases and 4 bases, in that order; junction bases with no gene match: 8. The CDR3 sequence: CAIMDRESYGYTF. CDR3 nucleotides: TGTGCCATCATGGACAGGGAAAGCTATGGCTACACCTTC.